The 22 T cell receptor beta chains given below trace back to one sample, sequenced in a study of blood T cell repertoires in COVID-19. Profiling relied on immunoSEQ multiplex PCR, and the TCRdb table lists in-frame clones only, not all of them. The repertoire includes 120,000 to 150,000 clones, over 75% of them detected once, and roughly 8% sits in the top ten. Input material: peripheral blood. The receptors originated from a woman in her fifties or sixties with COVID-19, enrolled during active disease.

This clone is a singleton in its sample. This chain links TRBV19 with TRBJ1-1, with TRBD1 identical over 11 bases. This CDR3 is 13 amino acids long. Per germline, CDR1 LNHDA and CDR2 SQIVND (reference sequence). With 5 bases clipped from V and 11 bases from J, the junction kept 7 bases outside the gene matches. CDR3: CASSPQGDRGAFF. The CDR3 region has the DNA TGTGCCAGTAGTCCTCAGGGGGACAGGGGGGCTTTCTTT.

The chain uses TRBV5-1 and TRBJ2-2; 7 bases match TRBD1. The CDR3 length is 17 residues. Germline lookup yields CDR1 SGHRS and CDR2 YFSETQ. J was trimmed by 0 bases and V by 3 bases; bases with no gene match: 8. The CDR3 reads CASSSHPGQPNTGELFF. The CDR3 nucleotides read TGCGCCAGCAGCTCCCACCCGGGACAGCCGAACACCGGGGAGCTGTTTTTT. Variable domain in full (rest from reference TRBV5-1 and TRBJ2-2): KAGVTQTPRYLIKTRGQQVTLSCSPISGHRSVSWYQQTPGQGLQFLFEYFSETQRNKGNFPGRFSGRQFSNSRSEMNVSTLELGDSALYLCASSSHPGQPNTGELFFGEGSRLTVL.

CDR3 residues: CASSLAGTGELFF. The CDR3 DNA reads TGTGCCAGCAGCTTGGCGGGTACCGGGGAGCTGTTTTTT. V is TRBV5-5 and J is TRBJ2-2, with no clear D. Germline values: CDR1 SGHKS, CDR2 YYEKEE (reference sequence). V shed 0 bases and J shed 5 bases, with 5 bases lying between them. The CDR3 runs 13 residues.

The chain recombines TRBV11-2 with TRBJ1-5; a possible D gene is TRBD1 (5 bases). This CDR3 has 16 residues. The germline V gene encodes CDR1 SGHAT and CDR2 FQNNGV. The germline V and J ends were trimmed by 6 bases and 3 bases, with 18 bases remaining between them. Here the CDR3 reads CASSPSGGFFNQPQHF. CDR3 sequence (DNA): TGTGCCAGCAGTCCTTCGGGGGGTTTTTTCAATCAGCCCCAGCATTTT.

The rearrangement uses TRBV4-3 and TRBJ2-1; TRBD2 matches at 12 bases. This CDR3 comprises 16 residues. V shed 5 bases, J shed 5 bases, and the junction held 7 bases outside the gene matches. Germline loops: CDR1 LGHNA, CDR2 YSLEER. The CDR3 DNA is TGCGCCAGCAGCAGGACTAGCGGGGACTACAACAATGAGCAGTTCTTC. It yields the protein CASSRTSGDYNNEQFF.

The table lists this clone with a few counts. The CDR3 DNA reads TGTGCCAGCAGCGTAGGGGTCCGGGGAACCTACGAGCAGTACTTC. Its protein product is CASSVGVRGTYEQYF. The rearrangement uses TRBV9 and TRBJ2-7; a weak D match, TRBD2 (5 bases). CDR3 length: 15 amino acids. V gave up 0 bases and J gave up 2 bases, with 12 bases separating them. Germline loops: CDR1 SGDLS, CDR2 YYNGEE.

This sequence joins TRBV28 and TRBJ2-1, with D possibly being TRBD2 (6 bases). The germline V gene has CDR1 MDHEN and CDR2 SYDVKM. The CDR3 spans 14 residues. V was cut by 4 bases and J by 8 bases, with 15 bases left in between. Written as DNA, the CDR3 is TGTGCCAGCAGTTGGGACCATACGGGGGATGAGCAGTTCTTC. Protein product: CASSWDHTGDEQFF. The complete variable domain, with remaining parts taken from reference TRBV28 and TRBJ2-1, reads DVKVTQSSRYLVKRTGEKVFLECVQDMDHENMFWYRQDPGLGLRLIYFSYDVKMKEKGDIPEGYSVSREKKERFSLILESASTNQTSMYLCASSWDHTGDEQFFGPGTRLTVL.

This clone came up once. This chain links TRBV12-5 with TRBJ2-3; 8 bases are a match to TRBD2. Germline V gene data show CDR1 as LGHNT and CDR2 as FRNRAP. The V segment lost 3 bases and the J segment 4 bases; nucleotides outside the gene matches: 21. The CDR3 spans 20 residues. Written as DNA, the CDR3 is TGTGCTAGTGGTTTCTCCGCTAGCGGGTCCCCCCTCGGATCGGCAGATACGCAGTATTTT. Its translation: CASGFSASGSPLGSADTQYF.

The gene calls are TRBV19 and TRBJ1-6; D is uncertain. The V end was cut by 0 bases, the J end by 7 bases, with 7 bases between. There are 14 residues in the CDR3. Germline CDR1 and CDR2: LNHDA and SQIVND (reference sequence). The CDR3 reads CASSIEQLNSPLHF. CDR3 DNA: TGTGCCAGTAGTATAGAACAGTTGAATTCACCCCTCCACTTT.

V is TRBV4-3 and J is TRBJ1-5; 7 bases map to TRBD1. CDR1 LGHNA and CDR2 YSLEER come from the germline V gene. The length of the CDR3 is 20 residues. J was trimmed by 0 bases and V by 1 base; bases with no gene match: 15. The CDR3 loop reads CASSQVPSLTGINSNQPQHF. DNA for the CDR3: TGCGCCAGCAGCCAAGTTCCGTCCCTGACAGGGATTAATAGCAATCAGCCCCAGCATTTT.

The chain is built from TRBV4-3 and TRBJ2-1; 8 bases are shared with TRBD2. CDR1 LGHNA and CDR2 YSLEER come from the germline V gene. J was trimmed by 9 bases and V by 0 bases; bases with no gene match: 13. The CDR3 runs to 17 residues. CDR3 amino acids: CASSQDRAAGVVFEQFF. CDR3 DNA: TGCGCCAGCAGCCAAGATCGGGCAGCGGGGGTGGTCTTTGAGCAGTTCTTC.

The sample holds one count of this clone. V and J are TRBV29-1 and TRBJ2-7; TRBD2 is a possible D gene (5 bases). CDR1 and CDR2 (germline): SQVTM, ANQGSEA. V shed 5 bases and J shed 9 bases, with 11 bases lying between them. The CDR3 spans 10 residues. CDR3 DNA: TGCAGCGTTTTTGAAGGAGGGCAGTACTTC. Translating it yields CSVFEGGQYF.

J is TRBJ2-7 and V is TRBV11-3; 7 bases are a match to TRBD1. Germline CDR1 is SGHNT and CDR2 is YENEEA. This CDR3 is 14 amino acids long. V was clipped by 5 bases and J by 3 bases; unmatched bases: 7. The CDR3: CASSPGTVGYEQYF. DNA for the CDR3: TGTGCCAGCAGCCCGGGGACAGTAGGCTACGAGCAGTACTTC. Based on the CDR3 plus reference TRBV11-3 and TRBJ2-7, the full variable domain is EAGVVQSPRYKIIEKKQPVAFWCNPISGHNTLYWYLQNLGQGPELLIRYENEEAVDDSQLPKDRFSAERLKGVDSTLKIQPAELGDSAVYLCASSPGTVGYEQYFGPGTRLTVT.

J is TRBJ1-3 and V is TRBV10-3, with a tentative D call TRBD1 (5 bases). Germline V gene sequence: CDR1 ENHRY, CDR2 SYGVKD. The CDR3 extends over 16 amino acids. V was trimmed by 1 base and J by 0 bases, leaving 10 bases between them. The CDR3 here is CAISEWGSNSGNTIYF. CDR3 coding DNA: TGTGCCATCAGTGAGTGGGGCAGTAACTCTGGAAACACCATATATTTT.

This rearrangement joins TRBV11-2 to TRBJ1-1; 8 positions agree with TRBD1. The germline V gene encodes CDR1 SGHAT and CDR2 FQNNGV. The CDR3 covers 15 residues. Trimming cost V 6 bases and J 2 bases; bases outside gene matches: 8. CDR3 protein: CASSRTGRGNTEAFF. The CDR3 DNA is TGTGCCAGCAGTAGGACAGGGAGGGGTAACACTGAAGCTTTCTTT.

This chain uses TRBV27 with TRBJ1-1, with D perhaps TRBD1 (5 bases). The CDR3 contains 13 residues. Trimming shortened V by 8 bases and J by 7 bases, and 17 bases separated the two germline ends. Germline assignment: CDR1 MNHEY and CDR2 SMNVEV (reference sequence). The chain's CDR3 is CASLTRGGDEAFF. In DNA form, the CDR3 reads TGTGCCAGCCTCACGAGAGGAGGGGATGAAGCTTTCTTT.

As DNA, the CDR3 is TGTGCCAGCAGTTACCCGCGGGGGAACACTGAAGCTTTCTTT. It translates to CASSYPRGNTEAFF. This chain uses TRBV6-2 or TRBV6-3 with TRBJ1-1; no reliable D call. Trimming removed 2 bases from V and 1 base from J, with 8 bases in between. Germline V lookup: CDR1 MNHEY, CDR2 SVGEGT. The CDR3 is made up of 14 amino acids.

CDR3 coding DNA: TGTGCCAGCAGAGACAGGAGCTCTGGGGCCAACGTCCTGACTTTC. This sequence encodes CASRDRSSGANVLTF. The rearrangement joins TRBV5-4 to TRBJ2-6, with D perhaps matching TRBD1 (6 bases). The CDR3 runs 15 residues. Germline V gene data show CDR1 as SGHNT and CDR2 as YYREEE (reference sequence). V was clipped by 5 bases and J by 0 bases, with 9 bases between them.

The gene calls are TRBV7-9 and TRBJ1-1; the D is unclear. CDR1 and CDR2 from the germline V gene are SEHNR and FQNEAQ (reference sequence). This CDR3 is built from 15 residues. V was shortened by 1 base and J by 3 bases, with 12 bases between the two germline ends. The DNA for the CDR3 is TGTGCCAGCAGCTTAGAAGTTTTCGGGGACACTGAAGCTTTCTTT. Its translation is CASSLEVFGDTEAFF.

The V call is TRBV9, the J call TRBJ1-6; 9 nucleotides agree with TRBD1. This CDR3 region has 15 residues. Germline V CDR1 and CDR2: SGDLS, YYNGEE. V lost 4 bases and J lost 6; bases outside the gene matches: 5. The CDR3: CASSPLGQGNSPLHF. The CDR3 region has the DNA TGTGCCAGCAGCCCCTTGGGACAGGGTAATTCACCCCTCCACTTT. Supplemented by reference TRBV9 and TRBJ1-6, the full variable domain reads DSGVTQTPKHLITATGQRVTLRCSPRSGDLSVYWYQQSLDQGLQFLIQYYNGEERAKGNILERFSAQQFPDLHSELNLSSLELGDSALYFCASSPLGQGNSPLHFGNGTRLTVT.

The V and J genes are TRBV4-1 and TRBJ1-1, with 7 bases lining up with TRBD1. The trim removed 0 bases at V and 1 base at J, leaving 2 bases unmatched. CDR1 MGHRA and CDR2 YSYEKL come from the germline V gene. This CDR3 contains 15 residues. CDR3 protein: CASSQDRDRNTEAFF. CDR3 bases: TGCGCCAGCAGCCAAGATAGGGACAGGAACACTGAAGCTTTCTTT.

The chain employs TRBV4-2 and TRBJ1-4; D unclear. Germline V gives CDR1 LGHNA, CDR2 YNFKEQ. This CDR3 is 18 amino acids long. V lost 4 bases and J lost 5, with 23 bases in between. The chain's CDR3 is CASSLNPGTVDLNEKLFF. The CDR3 coding sequence is TGTGCCAGCAGCCTCAATCCCGGAACAGTCGACCTAAATGAAAAACTGTTTTTT.